The source of this T cell receptor beta chain is a study of Graves' ophthalmopathy and Graves' hyperthyroidism. The study's findings and limits: With a specificity of under 85% and a sensitivity of 60% to 71%, the model predicted ophthalmopathy progression. Also, most clonotypes expanded in the thyroid above 0.001 frequency appeared in blood.

No progression to ophthalmopathy over 18 months defined stable hyperthyroidism. The diagnosis was founded upon clinical symptoms, serum thyroxine, TRAb, thyroid ultrasound and orbital computed tomography. In germline, CDR1 is SQVTM, CDR2 ANQGSEA. This CDR3 is built from 14 residues. V gave up 4 bases and J gave up 1 base; unmatched junction bases: 2. This clonotype was observed many times. Its antigen is not known. RNA transcripts served as template for amplifying TCR beta CDR3 sequences. A first-round RT-PCR used HTBI primers, followed by a second-round multiplex PCR. TCRdb re-analysed the multiplex PCR reads in MiXCR, keeping a single row per CDR3 protein. The data contain a few hundred thousand distinct CDR3 sequences, 17% of them singletons.

This sequence joins TRBV29-1 and TRBJ1-3; 9 bases are shared with TRBD1. The sequenced sample was peripheral blood. The sequence came from an adult woman with stable Graves' hyperthyroidism. The CDR3 DNA reads TGCAGCGTTGTAGGGACAGGGTCTGGAAACACCATATATTTT. This gives the protein CSVVGTGSGNTIYF.